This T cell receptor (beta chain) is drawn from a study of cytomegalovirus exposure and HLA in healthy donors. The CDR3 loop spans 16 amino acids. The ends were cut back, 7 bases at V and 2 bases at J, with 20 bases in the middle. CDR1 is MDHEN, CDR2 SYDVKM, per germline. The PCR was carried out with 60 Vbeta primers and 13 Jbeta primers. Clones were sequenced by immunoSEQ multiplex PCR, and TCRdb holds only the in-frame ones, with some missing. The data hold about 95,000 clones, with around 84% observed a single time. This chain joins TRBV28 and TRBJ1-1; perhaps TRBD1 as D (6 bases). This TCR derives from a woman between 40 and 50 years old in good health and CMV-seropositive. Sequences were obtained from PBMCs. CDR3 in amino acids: CASTMQAGVGNTEAFF. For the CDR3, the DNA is TGTGCCAGCACCATGCAAGCAGGGGTGGGTAACACTGAAGCTTTCTTT.